This TCR beta chain was documented in a study of blood T cell repertoires in COVID-19. Background on the study: COVID-19 samples, acute and convalescent, were from the United States, Italy and Spain.

Clones were read by immunoSEQ multiplex PCR, and TCRdb kept only the in-frame ones, dropping some. This sample has approximately 160,000 clones, with approximately 95% found just once. Enrolment of Seattle patients took place during active infection, and they were followed longitudinally. The sample consisted of peripheral blood. The sequence derives from a woman aged 60-70 years with COVID-19, enrolled during active disease.

The CDR3 DNA reads as TGCGCCAGCAGCCAAGACTCAGGGGATGACACTGAAGCTTTCTTT. Amino acids: CASSQDSGDDTEAFF. The chain links TRBV4-3 to TRBJ1-1; the D gene is possibly TRBD1 (6 bases). Germline assignment: CDR1 LGHNA and CDR2 YSLEER. The CDR3 sequence is 15 residues long. V was shortened by 0 bases and J by 3 bases, with 11 bases between the two germline ends.